Below are 23 T cell receptor beta chains sequenced from a single sample in a study of regulatory T cells in long-lasting Graves disease (dated by TCRdb to 2020 to 2023). Libraries came from multiplex PCR. Sequencing was carried out with an Illumina HiSeq 4000. iRepertoire HTBI primers and Arm-PCR amplification of CDR3 regions were used to construct TCR beta libraries. TCRdb redid the processing of the public reads, applying fastp at Q25 and MiXCR, and retained in-frame beta chains. Rows with one shared CDR3 protein collapse into an entry with the most common genes and DNA. The sample profile shows 350,000 to 500,000 distinct CDR3 sequences; about 21% of them were found once. The biggest ten clones account for roughly an eighth of the sample. The time point label, as the study defines it: persistent/refractory GD, antithyroid drugs over 5 years with positive TRAb. For both TCR sequencing and RNA sequencing, RNA was extracted from PBMCs using TRIzol.

Material: peripheral blood mononuclear cells (PBMCs), obtained when the disease was refractory, from a patient treated with antithyroid drugs. Every receptor here comes from a female donor with Graves disease.

This clonotype was detected a few times. The chain employs TRBV10-1 and TRBJ2-2, with TRBD2 matching over 9 bases. This CDR3 is built from 18 residues. Germline V lookup: CDR1 WNHNN, CDR2 SYGVQD (reference sequence). Unmatched junction bases numbered 13, after V lost 3 bases and J lost 5 bases. CDR3 region: CASSEYSREGPGTGELFF. The CDR3 coding sequence is TGCGCCAGCAGTGAATATTCGCGGGAGGGCCCGGGAACCGGGGAGCTGTTTTTT.

In the case of this clonotype: A much larger clone lies one base from this, so it may be a read error. The V gene is TRBV2, the J gene TRBJ1-6; D might be TRBD1 (5 bases). V lost 6 bases and J 8 bases, leaving 17 bases between the germline ends. CDR1 and CDR2 (germline): SNHLY, FYNNEI. This CDR3 region has 15 residues. CDR3 in DNA: TGTGCCAGCAGAGGACGGGGCCGAATTGATTCACCCCTCCACTTT. This codes for CASRGRGRIDSPLHF.

This clonotype was recorded many times. This rearrangement joins TRBV3-1 to TRBJ1-1, with D uncertain. Germline V gene sequence: CDR1 LGHDT, CDR2 YNNKEL (reference sequence). The CDR3 is 13 residues long. Trimming removed 3 bases at V and 4 bases at J, with 9 bases between. CDR3 residues: CASSQLDGTEAFF. The CDR3 region has the DNA TGTGCCAGCAGCCAGTTAGACGGCACTGAAGCTTTCTTT.

The CDR3 loop is CATSSGTAYGYTF. The CDR3 region has the DNA TGTGCCACCAGTTCCGGGACAGCGTATGGCTACACCTTC. V usage is TRBV24-1 and J usage is TRBJ1-2; TRBD1 matches 7 bases. This CDR3 comprises 13 residues. In germline, CDR1 is KGHDR, CDR2 SFDVKD. Trimming at V came to 6 bases and at J to 5 bases, leaving 5 bases not matched to a gene.

This clonotype has only one observation. The V call is TRBV27, the J call TRBJ2-1; perhaps D is TRBD1 or TRBD2 (6 bases each). Germline values: CDR1 MNHEY, CDR2 SMNVEV (reference sequence). The ends were cut back, 4 bases at V and 5 bases at J, with 15 bases in the middle. This CDR3 spans 15 amino acids. CDR3 DNA sequence: TGTGCCAGCAGTTATAGGGGGGAGCAGGACAATGAGCAGTTCTTC. Its protein is CASSYRGEQDNEQFF.

This clonotype was counted between two and nine times. This chain links TRBV30 with TRBJ2-7; tentatively, D is TRBD1 (5 bases). The CDR3 spans 14 residues. V shed 2 bases and J shed 0 bases, with 11 bases lying between them. Germline-derived CDR1 and CDR2 are GTSNPN and SVGIG (reference sequence). This CDR3 is CAWSPQGISYEQYF. CDR3 DNA sequence: TGTGCCTGGAGTCCCCAGGGAATCTCCTACGAGCAGTACTTC.

This clonotype was seen ten or more times. CDR3 in DNA: TGCAGCGTTGAATGGGGGGACTATGGCTACACCTTC. Its translation is CSVEWGDYGYTF. The rearrangement links TRBV29-1 to TRBJ1-2; D is perhaps TRBD1 (5 bases). Trimming left V 2 bases short and J 3 bases short, with 7 bases between. Germline V gene data show CDR1 as SQVTM and CDR2 as ANQGSEA. The CDR3 has 12 residues. The whole variable domain, remainder taken from reference TRBV29-1 and TRBJ1-2, is SAVISQKPSRDICQRGTSLTIQCQVDSQVTMMFWYRQQPGQSLTLIATANQGSEATYESGFVIDKFPISRPNLTFSTLTVSNMSPEDSSIYLCSVEWGDYGYTFGSGTRLTVV.

This clonotype was picked up a small number of times. This chain joins TRBV6-2 or TRBV6-3 and TRBJ2-7; D is unresolved. The CDR3 has 13 residues. V gave up 5 bases and J gave up 6 bases, with 14 bases separating them. The germline CDR1 and CDR2 sequences are MNHEY and SVGEGT. The CDR3 sequence: CASSDPPTGEQYF. The CDR3 coding sequence is TGTGCCAGCAGTGATCCCCCGACCGGCGAGCAGTACTTC.

This clonotype was observed at least ten times. The chain uses TRBV28 and TRBJ2-2, with 9 bases fitting TRBD1. The CDR3 loop spans 15 amino acids. The trim removed 5 bases at V and 4 bases at J, leaving 5 bases unmatched. The V gene's germline CDR1 is MDHEN and CDR2 SYDVKM. DNA of the CDR3: TGTGCCAGCAGTGTTATGACAGGGGGCACCGGGGAGCTGTTTTTT. Translated: CASSVMTGGTGELFF.

As concerns this clonotype: Just one base apart from a much larger clone, this may be a read error. V gene TRBV6-1 combines with J gene TRBJ1-2; 7 nucleotides line up with TRBD1. The V segment lost 8 bases and the J segment 0 bases; nucleotides outside the gene matches: 6. The CDR3 has 14 residues. Germline V gives CDR1 MNHNS, CDR2 SASEGT. The CDR3 is CASVRQGANYGYTF. In DNA, the CDR3 is TGTGCCAGCGTCAGACAGGGAGCTAACTATGGCTACACCTTC.

The V and J genes are TRBV4-1 and TRBJ1-2; TRBD1 matches 8 bases. V lost 2 bases, J lost 4 bases, and 12 bases stayed unmatched. Germline V lookup: CDR1 MGHRA, CDR2 YSYEKL. There are 17 residues in the CDR3. CDR3 coding DNA: TGCGCCAGCAGCCAACTTGTCGACCGGACAGGGACCTATGGCTACACCTTC. Translation gives CASSQLVDRTGTYGYTF.

There are many counts of this clonotype. The chain is built from TRBV7-8 and TRBJ1-1; D is undetermined. Trimming shortened V by 1 base and J by 0 bases, and 9 bases separated the two germline ends. This CDR3 contains 15 residues. Per the germline V gene, CDR1 is SGHVS and CDR2 is FQNEAQ. CDR3 DNA sequence: TGTGCCAGCAGCTTAGGCCTGGGAATGAACACTGAAGCTTTCTTT. It translates to CASSLGLGMNTEAFF.

This chain joins TRBV3-1 and TRBJ1-1; 8 positions match TRBD1. The trim removed 4 bases at V and 5 bases at J, leaving 21 bases unmatched. CDR3 length: 19 residues. Per germline, CDR1 LGHDT and CDR2 YNNKEL (reference sequence). The CDR3 here is CASSPKGTGTGGWGTEAFF. Here the CDR3 DNA reads TGTGCCAGCAGCCCGAAGGGTACCGGGACAGGTGGCTGGGGGACTGAAGCTTTCTTT.

This clonotype occurred many times. The V call is TRBV3-1, the J call TRBJ2-3; 11 bases are shared with TRBD2. V trimming: 4 bases; J trimming: 4 bases; junction bases outside the gene matches: 7. CDR1 LGHDT and CDR2 YNNKEL come from the germline V gene (reference sequence). The CDR3 length is 16 residues. The CDR3 spells CASSPGLAGGADTQYF. Written as DNA, the CDR3 is TGTGCCAGCAGCCCCGGGCTAGCGGGAGGTGCAGATACGCAGTATTTT.

Remarks on this clonotype: The junction shows a germline mismatch at one end, possibly a read error. CDR3 nucleotides: TGTGCCGGCAGAAGGGCCCCTATGTCCGGGGAGCTGTTTTTT. Protein sequence: CAGRRAPMSGELFF. V and J are TRBV7-2 and TRBJ2-2; no firm D call. Germline V gene data show CDR1 as SGHTA and CDR2 as FQGNSA. This CDR3 has 14 amino acids.

This clonotype showed up many times. V and J are TRBV28 and TRBJ2-7, with 9 bases aligning to TRBD1. Looked up from germline, CDR1 is MDHEN and CDR2 is SYDVKM. V dropped 1 base and J dropped 3; count of bases not matched to a gene: 13. The CDR3 covers 18 residues. This CDR3 reads CASSLSEDRGRLRYEQYF. The CDR3 bases are TGTGCCAGCAGTTTATCCGAGGACAGGGGACGCCTCCGCTACGAGCAGTACTTC. The full variable domain, in which reference TRBV28 and TRBJ2-7 provide the parts outside the CDR3, is DVKVTQSSRYLVKRTGEKVFLECVQDMDHENMFWYRQDPGLGLRLIYFSYDVKMKEKGDIPEGYSVSREKKERFSLILESASTNQTSMYLCASSLSEDRGRLRYEQYFGPGTRLTVT.

For this clonotype: A much larger clone sits a single nucleotide away, making a read error possible. The genes are TRBV5-6 and TRBJ2-5, with D possibly called TRBD1 or TRBD2 (5 bases each). Trimming removed 5 bases at V and 4 bases at J, with 21 bases between. Germline V gene sequence: CDR1 SGHDT, CDR2 YYEEEE. The CDR3 is 16 amino acids. CDR3 sequence (DNA): TGTGCCAGCAGGTCCCTTCGGGACGCCGAGGGAGAGACCCAGTACTTC. Encoded protein: CASRSLRDAEGETQYF.

This chain uses TRBV7-6 with TRBJ1-2; no clear D gene. The CDR3 extends over 14 amino acids. V gave up 1 base and J gave up 3 bases, with 9 bases separating them. The V gene's germline CDR1 is SGHVS and CDR2 FNYEAQ. CDR3 in DNA: TGTGCCAGCAGCTTAGGAGCGGGTGACTATGGCTACACCTTC. It specifies CASSLGAGDYGYTF. The complete variable domain, with remaining parts taken from reference TRBV7-6 and TRBJ1-2, reads GAGVSQSPRYKVTKRGQDVALRCDPISGHVSLYWYRQALGQGPEFLTYFNYEAQQDKSGLPNDRFSAERPEGSISTLTIQRTEQRDSAMYRCASSLGAGDYGYTFGSGTRLTVV.

This chain uses TRBV14 with TRBJ1-2; D unresolved. This CDR3 is built from 13 residues. CDR1 is SGHDN, CDR2 FVKESK, per germline. Trimming took off 0 bases at V and 7 bases at J, with 9 bases between the two ends. CDR3 coding DNA: TGTGCCAGCAGCCAAGATCGGATCGGTGGCTACACCTTC. Translation gives CASSQDRIGGYTF.

This clonotype was observed a handful of times. This chain joins TRBV20-1 and TRBJ2-2, with TRBD2 matching over 11 bases. The CDR3 totals 15 residues. Per the germline V gene, CDR1 is DFQATT and CDR2 is SNEGSKA (reference sequence). Trimming took 7 bases from V and 3 from J; bases not matched to a gene: 7. The CDR3 DNA reads TGCAGTGGCCTCGGGACTAGCGGATACACCGGGGAGCTGTTTTTT. It is translated as CSGLGTSGYTGELFF.

This clonotype was seen repeatedly, ten times or more. The genes are TRBV25-1 and TRBJ1-1, with D tentatively TRBD1 (5 bases). The CDR3 runs to 13 residues. V lost 8 bases and J lost 3, with 13 bases in between. Germline values: CDR1 MGHDK, CDR2 SYGVNS. The CDR3 here is CASRPWGDTEAFF. The CDR3 DNA reads TGTGCCAGCCGCCCCTGGGGCGACACTGAAGCTTTCTTT.

This clonotype has ten or more counts. The V call is TRBV12-3 or TRBV12-4, the J call TRBJ2-2; perhaps TRBD1 as D (5 bases). Trimming shortened V by 6 bases and J by 2 bases, and 10 bases separated the two germline ends. The CDR3 totals 14 residues. The CDR3 spells CASSDSLNTGELFF. CDR3 in DNA: TGTGCCAGCAGCGACAGTCTTAACACCGGGGAGCTGTTTTTT.

This clonotype was counted ten times or more. CDR3 loop: CAWSWRNSPLHF. The CDR3 DNA reads TGTGCCTGGAGTTGGCGGAATTCACCCCTCCACTTT. The rearrangement links TRBV30 to TRBJ1-6; no definite D call. CDR1 and CDR2 from the germline V gene are GTSNPN and SVGIG (reference sequence). The CDR3 is made up of 12 amino acids. Trimming took 2 bases from V and 7 from J, leaving 6 bases between them.